One and the same sample provided the 18 T cell receptor beta chains below, sequenced in a study of blood T cell repertoires in COVID-19. TCRdb's copy holds only in-frame clones and misses some; the assay was immunoSEQ multiplex PCR. Of roughly 300,000 clones listed, about 81% were seen once; the top ten hold more than 1.1%. Sequencing was carried out using peripheral blood. These receptors came from a human donor with COVID-19, enrolled during active disease. The donor label of this sample is uncertain.

V gene TRBV28 combines with J gene TRBJ2-7; 11 positions match TRBD1. This CDR3 is 16 amino acids long. Germline lookup yields CDR1 MDHEN and CDR2 SYDVKM. V trimming: 5 bases; J trimming: 1 base; junction bases outside the gene matches: 7. CDR3 loop: CASSAMGQGGSYEQYF. The CDR3 DNA sequence: TGTGCCAGCAGTGCAATGGGACAGGGGGGGTCCTACGAGCAGTACTTC.

This sequence joins TRBV4-3 and TRBJ1-1; maybe TRBD1 (6 bases). Trimming removed 4 bases at V and 3 bases at J, with 27 bases between. Germline CDR1 is LGHNA and CDR2 is YSLEER. This CDR3 has 19 residues. As DNA, the CDR3 is TGCGCCAGCAGCCCGCGTCCATACAGGGTGGGAGGGCCGGACACTGAAGCTTTCTTT. Protein product: CASSPRPYRVGGPDTEAFF.

This clone has a handful of counts. The rearrangement uses TRBV30 and TRBJ1-5, with D maybe TRBD1 (6 bases). CDR3 length equals 14 residues. Trimming stripped 0 bases from V and 3 bases from J, with 9 bases between. Germline lookup yields CDR1 GTSNPN and CDR2 SVGIG (reference sequence). The CDR3 spells CAWSVGQPNQPQHF. The CDR3 DNA follows: TGTGCCTGGAGTGTAGGACAGCCCAATCAGCCCCAGCATTTT.

This clone was found a few times. The gene calls are TRBV2 and TRBJ1-3, with D perhaps matching TRBD1 (6 bases). The CDR3 spans 17 residues. Trimming stripped 8 bases from V and 0 bases from J, with 20 bases between. CDR1 and CDR2 from the germline V gene are SNHLY and FYNNEI. In DNA form, the CDR3 reads TGTGCCAGCGCGTTAGACAGGCTAGAGGTCTCTGGAAACACCATATATTTT. Encoded protein: CASALDRLEVSGNTIYF. The complete variable domain, with remaining parts taken from reference TRBV2 and TRBJ1-3, reads EPEVTQTPSHQVTQMGQEVILRCVPISNHLYFYWYRQILGQKVEFLVSFYNNEISEKSEIFDDQFSVERPDGSNFTLKIRSTKLEDSAMYFCASALDRLEVSGNTIYFGEGSWLTVV.

The gene calls are TRBV11-2 and TRBJ1-2, with 11 bases that match TRBD1. The CDR3 loop spans 16 amino acids. Trimming removed 8 bases from V and 5 bases from J; junction bases left unmatched: 13. Germline assignment: CDR1 SGHAT and CDR2 FQNNGV. The CDR3 protein is CASAPRGDRGDYGYTF. CDR3 in DNA: TGTGCCAGCGCCCCACGGGGGGACAGGGGGGATTATGGCTACACCTTC.

The chain has TRBV12-1 and TRBJ1-1. TRBV12-1 is described as a pseudogene. The CDR3 length is 14 residues. CDR3 nucleotides: TGTGCCAGCAGCATCCGGTGGGAGATCACTGAAGCTTTCTTT. As protein: CASSIRWEITEAFF.

The CDR3 coding sequence is TGTGCCAGCAGCCGAGCAGGGGCTGAAGCTTTCTTT. Translated: CASSRAGAEAFF. This chain connects TRBV3-1 (or the pseudogene TRBV3-2) to TRBJ1-1; D may be TRBD1 (6 bases). Per the germline V gene, CDR1 is LGHDT and CDR2 is YNNKEL (reference sequence). The CDR3 runs 12 residues. V was shortened by 4 bases and J by 6 bases, with 9 bases between the two germline ends.

The chain uses TRBV7-3 and TRBJ2-1; 7 bases map to TRBD2. The CDR3 is 15 amino acids. V gave up 6 bases and J gave up 6 bases; unmatched junction bases: 11. Germline V gene data show CDR1 as SGHTA and CDR2 as FQGTGA. The CDR3 protein is CASSSRGGPGNEQFF. As DNA, the CDR3 is TGTGCCAGCAGTTCCCGGGGAGGGCCAGGCAATGAGCAGTTCTTC.

The V call is TRBV5-4, the J call TRBJ2-3; tentatively, D is TRBD1 (5 bases). Looked up from germline, CDR1 is SGHNT and CDR2 is YYREEE (reference sequence). Trimming removed 2 bases from V and 0 bases from J, with 10 bases in between. The CDR3 contains 15 residues. CDR3 in amino acids: CASSLGAASTDTQYF. In DNA form, the CDR3 reads TGTGCCAGCAGCTTAGGGGCGGCTAGCACAGATACGCAGTATTTT.

The chain has TRBV12-5 and TRBJ2-1, with TRBD2 identical over 7 bases. V trimming: 2 bases; J trimming: 13 bases; junction bases outside the gene matches: 8. The CDR3 length is 13 residues. The germline V gene has CDR1 LGHNT and CDR2 FRNRAP. CDR3 nucleotide sequence: TGTGCTAGTGGTTTGCCTTCGGGGAGGGCTCAGTTCTTC. Amino acid sequence: CASGLPSGRAQFF.

J is TRBJ2-7 and V is TRBV18, with 8 bases fitting TRBD1. The CDR3 has 14 amino acids. With 5 bases clipped from V and 5 bases from J, the junction kept 8 bases outside the gene matches. CDR1 is KGHSH, CDR2 LQKENI, per germline. CDR3 residues: CASSTTDRVHEQYF. The CDR3 DNA reads TGTGCCAGCTCAACGACGGACAGGGTCCACGAGCAGTACTTC.

The V gene is TRBV24-1, the J gene TRBJ1-5, with 7 bases lining up with TRBD1. Trimming removed 3 bases from V and 0 bases from J; junction bases left unmatched: 13. The CDR3 extends over 19 amino acids. Germline CDR1 and CDR2: KGHDR and SFDVKD. Here the CDR3 reads CATSDGSGTVLNSNQPQHF. CDR3 coding DNA: TGTGCCACCAGTGATGGGAGTGGGACAGTTTTAAATAGCAATCAGCCCCAGCATTTT.

The chain uses TRBV19 and TRBJ1-2; 7 bases map to TRBD1. This CDR3 is 15 amino acids long. V lost 6 bases, J lost 6 bases, and 13 bases stayed unmatched. CDR1 and CDR2 (germline): LNHDA, SQIVND (reference sequence). Here the CDR3 reads CASRDRIMRGDGYTF. The DNA for the CDR3 is TGTGCCAGTAGGGACAGGATTATGAGGGGTGATGGCTACACCTTC.

The gene calls are TRBV5-1 and TRBJ2-1; 9 bases align to TRBD2. The V gene end was trimmed by 0 bases and the J gene end by 8 bases; junction bases not matched to a gene: 6. CDR3 length: 15 residues. Germline V lookup: CDR1 SGHRS, CDR2 YFSETQ. The CDR3 is CASSLGSERGDEQFF. CDR3 coding DNA: TGCGCCAGCAGCTTGGGGTCCGAGCGGGGGGATGAGCAGTTCTTC.

This clone has just one count. This chain joins TRBV3-1 (or the pseudogene TRBV3-2) and TRBJ2-1; 11 bases align to TRBD2. The CDR3 length is 14 residues. The germline V gene encodes CDR1 LGHDT and CDR2 YNNKEL (reference sequence). V shed 2 bases, J shed 9 bases, and the junction held 3 bases outside the gene matches. The CDR3 DNA is TGTGCCAGCAGCCAACTAGCGGGAGGATTTGAGCAGTTCTTC. Translated, it gives CASSQLAGGFEQFF.

The genes are TRBV5-6 and TRBJ1-3; D is uncertain. Germline CDR1 and CDR2: SGHDT and YYEEEE. The V end lost 0 bases, the J end lost 0 bases, and 7 bases lay between the germline ends. This CDR3 region has 15 residues. Here the CDR3 reads CASSLVALSGNTIYF. The CDR3, as DNA: TGTGCCAGCAGCTTGGTAGCTCTCTCTGGAAACACCATATATTTT.

The chain joins TRBV29-1 to TRBJ2-5; D may be TRBD1 (6 bases). CDR3 length: 17 amino acids. Trimming pared 0 bases from V and 0 bases from J, leaving 17 bases between. Germline V lookup: CDR1 SQVTM, CDR2 ANQGSEA. CDR3 nucleotide sequence: TGCAGCGTTGAAGAAATTCGGGGTAGGACAGACCAAGAGACCCAGTACTTC. The encoded protein is CSVEEIRGRTDQETQYF.

The chain recombines TRBV4-1 with TRBJ1-2; tentatively, D is TRBD1 (5 bases). Germline loops: CDR1 MGHRA, CDR2 YSYEKL. This CDR3 has 15 residues. Trimming took off 4 bases at V and 2 bases at J, with 14 bases between the two ends. The CDR3 reads CASSLSLPGNYGYTF. In DNA form, the CDR3 reads TGCGCCAGCAGCCTCTCCCTGCCAGGGAACTATGGCTACACCTTC.